This entry is about one T cell receptor (beta chain). Its antigen is unknown. Recipient blood drawn about 28 days pretransplant and days 30, 100, 180 after. The trim removed 8 bases at V and 3 bases at J, leaving 10 bases unmatched. The CDR3 is made up of 16 amino acids. Germline CDR1 and CDR2: MDHEN and SYDVKM. This sample was taken from a study of T cell clonotyping in hematopoietic cell transplantation. Points from the study as a whole: Broader posttransplant TCR repertoire diversity was predicted by graft donor and pretransplant recipient Inverse Simpson Index values. Recipient TCR diversity dropped after transplant; expanded clonotypes rose from day 30 to 180. CD4 and CD8 repertoire contributions could not be separated without sorting.

Clones were sequenced by immunoSEQ multiplex PCR, and TCRdb holds only the in-frame ones, with some missing. This table holds several thousand clones, under 90% found once. The V gene is TRBV28, the J gene TRBJ1-4, with 9 bases lining up with TRBD1. This sequence originates from a male patient aged 40 to 50 who had an allogeneic stem cell transplant from an unrelated donor, so the T cells may come from the graft donor. Some clones in this sample may be carry-over from other donors' samples. The source was peripheral blood mononuclear cells, collected 100 days after allogeneic stem cell transplant. The CDR3 sequence is CASVPGQGWSNEKLFF. DNA for the CDR3: TGTGCCAGCGTCCCGGGACAGGGTTGGTCTAATGAAAAACTGTTTTTT.